This T cell receptor (beta chain) appears in the sequencing data of a study of prognosis after radiotherapy for stage I lung cancer. The TCR beta CDR3 region was amplified from genomic DNA, with two rounds of multiplex PCR being used for the amplification. Specific primers for each TRBV and TRBJ gene were what first-round PCR used. TCRdb analysed the multiplex PCR reads with MiXCR anew, one entry per CDR3 protein. The repertoire holds 15,000 to 20,000 distinct CDR3 sequences, approximately 29% seen once, with 31% in the top ten. Regarding this clonotype: This may stem from a read error, because a much larger clone lies one nucleotide away.

V was trimmed by 4 bases and J by 4 bases, leaving 19 bases between them. The germline V gene encodes CDR1 DFQATT and CDR2 SNEGSKA (reference sequence). CDR3 size: 15 residues. The sample here was PBMCs, taken before or after stereotactic body radiation therapy (not recorded which). The V call is TRBV20-1, the J call TRBJ1-1; D unresolved. The clonotype was recovered from a donor aged 50 or older with non-small cell lung cancer. CDR3 nucleotides: TGCAGTGCTAACCCCCCCCGGGAGGTGGGCACTGAAGCTTTCTTT. Residues: CSANPPREVGTEAFF.